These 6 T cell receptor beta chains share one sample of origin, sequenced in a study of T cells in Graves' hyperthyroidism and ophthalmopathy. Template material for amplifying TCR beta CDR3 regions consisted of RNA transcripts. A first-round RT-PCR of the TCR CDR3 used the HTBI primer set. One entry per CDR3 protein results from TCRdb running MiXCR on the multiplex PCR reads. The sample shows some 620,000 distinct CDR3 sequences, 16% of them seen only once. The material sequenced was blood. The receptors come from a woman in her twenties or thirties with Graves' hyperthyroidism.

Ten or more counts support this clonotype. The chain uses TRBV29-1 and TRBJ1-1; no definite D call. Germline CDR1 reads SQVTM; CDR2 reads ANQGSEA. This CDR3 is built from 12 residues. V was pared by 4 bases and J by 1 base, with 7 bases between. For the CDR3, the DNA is TGCAGCGTTGTACCCCAGAACACTGAAGCTTTCTTT. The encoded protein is CSVVPQNTEAFF.

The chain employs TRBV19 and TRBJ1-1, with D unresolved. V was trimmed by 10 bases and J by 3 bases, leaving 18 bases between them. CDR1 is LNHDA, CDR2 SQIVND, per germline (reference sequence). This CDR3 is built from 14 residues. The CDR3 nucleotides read TGTGCCACTAAGGGTTTCGGGGAGGACACTGAAGCTTTCTTT. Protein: CATKGFGEDTEAFF.

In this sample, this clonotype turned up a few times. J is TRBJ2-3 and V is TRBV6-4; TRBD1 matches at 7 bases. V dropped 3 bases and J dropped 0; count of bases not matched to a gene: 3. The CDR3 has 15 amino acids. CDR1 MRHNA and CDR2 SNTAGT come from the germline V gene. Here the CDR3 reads CASSEEQGSTDTQYF. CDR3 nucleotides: TGTGCCAGCAGTGAAGAACAGGGGAGCACAGATACGCAGTATTTT.

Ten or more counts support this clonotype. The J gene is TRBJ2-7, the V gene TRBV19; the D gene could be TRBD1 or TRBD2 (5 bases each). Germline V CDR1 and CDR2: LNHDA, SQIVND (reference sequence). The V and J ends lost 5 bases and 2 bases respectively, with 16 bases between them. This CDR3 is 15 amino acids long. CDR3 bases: TGTGCCAGTAGTCCAATATCCGGGACCACCTACGAGCAGTACTTC. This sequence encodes CASSPISGTTYEQYF.

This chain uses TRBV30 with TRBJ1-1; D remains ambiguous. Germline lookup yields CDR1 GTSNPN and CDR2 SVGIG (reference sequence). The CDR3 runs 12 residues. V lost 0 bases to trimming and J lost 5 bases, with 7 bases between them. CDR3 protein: CAWSVSGTEAFF. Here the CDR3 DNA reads TGTGCCTGGAGTGTGAGCGGTACTGAAGCTTTCTTT.

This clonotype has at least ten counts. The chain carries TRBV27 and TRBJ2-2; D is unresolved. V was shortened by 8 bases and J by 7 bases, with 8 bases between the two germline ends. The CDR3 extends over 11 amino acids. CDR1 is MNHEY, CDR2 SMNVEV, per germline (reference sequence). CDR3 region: CASQTGGELFF. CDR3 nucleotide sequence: TGTGCCAGCCAAACGGGCGGGGAGCTGTTTTTT.